The rows below give T cell receptor beta chains drawn from one sample of a study of OX40 agonist ivuxolimab in advanced cancers. This table comes from immunoSEQ multiplex PCR, and its TCRdb copy is limited to in-frame clones, with some not included. The sample records about 58,000 clones, roughly 77% being singletons. This specimen consisted of CD4+ or CD8+ T cells sorted from blood, obtained in a trial of the OX40 agonist ivuxolimab. Receptors originate from an adult with an advanced solid tumor such as melanoma, head and neck, liver or kidney cancer. Both conserved end residues are part of each CDR3. D genes are given only for firm matches. Expanded clones are given a class, and other clones once, few, many or no size at all.

d_call	v_call	j_call	clone_size	cdr3_nt	cdr3_aa
-	TRBV5-4	TRBJ2-4	-	TGTGCCAGCAGCCTACCCGGGACCCAGGGCACCAAAAACATTCAGTACTTC	CASSLPGTQGTKNIQYF
TRBD2	TRBV9	TRBJ2-1	-	TGTGCCAGCAGCGTATCCCGACTAGCGGGGGGGCTAGAGCAGTTCTTC	CASSVSRLAGGLEQFF
TRBD2	TRBV19	TRBJ2-6	-	TGTGCCAGCGGACTAGTTGGGGCCAACGTCCTGACTTTC	CASGLVGANVLTF
TRBD1	TRBV6-5	TRBJ1-3	-	TGTGCCAGCAGCAGACAGGGCGACTCTGGAAACACCATATATTTT	CASSRQGDSGNTIYF
-	TRBV5-1	TRBJ1-2	-	TGCGCCAGCAGCTTGGAAGGCGGCAGGGCCTATGGCTACACCTTC	CASSLEGGRAYGYTF
TRBD2	TRBV7-9	TRBJ2-1	-	TGTGCCAGCAGCGCGGGGGGGCTCGCCAATGAGCAGTTCTTC	CASSAGGLANEQFF
TRBD2	TRBV29-1	TRBJ2-1	-	TGCAGCGTTGAAGACGTCGCGGGGGGCCTTTACAATGAGCAGTTCTTC	CSVEDVAGGLYNEQFF
TRBD2	TRBV4-1	TRBJ2-7	-	TGCGCCAGCAGCCAAGCAGTAAGCGGGGGGACAGCCTACGAGCAGTACTTC	CASSQAVSGGTAYEQYF
-	TRBV11-3	TRBJ2-3	-	TGTGCCAGCAGCTGGGGACACCCCACCGATACGCAGTATTTT	CASSWGHPTDTQYF
-	TRBV19	TRBJ2-1	-	TGTGCCACCCTGGACTACCACAATGAGCAGTTCTTC	CATLDYHNEQFF
-	TRBV10-1	TRBJ2-3	-	TGCGCCAGCAGTCCACAGGGCTCCGGCTCCACGGATACGCAGTATTTT	CASSPQGSGSTDTQYF
-	TRBV5-1	TRBJ1-4	-	TGCGCCAGCAGCTTGAGGGGAACATCAACTAATGAAAAACTGTTTTTT	CASSLRGTSTNEKLFF
-	TRBV19	TRBJ1-5	once	TGTGCCAGTAGAATCGGGGGGCGAGGCAATCAGCCCCAGCATTTT	CASRIGGRGNQPQHF
TRBD1	TRBV5-6	TRBJ2-2	once	TGTGCCAGCAGTTGGACTGGGACAGCGAACACCGGGGAGCTGTTTTTT	CASSWTGTANTGELFF
TRBD1	TRBV9	TRBJ1-1	-	TGTGCCAGCAGCTCCGACAGGGCCTACACTGAAGCTTTCTTT	CASSSDRAYTEAFF
TRBD2	TRBV9	TRBJ2-5	-	TGTGCCAGCAGCGTACGAGCGGGGGGGCTTGAGACCCAGTACTTC	CASSVRAGGLETQYF
TRBD1	TRBV7-2	TRBJ2-3	-	TGTGCCAGCAGTTGGACAGGGGCAGATACGCAGTATTTT	CASSWTGADTQYF